These 17 T cell receptor beta chains came from one sample sequenced in a study of blood T cell repertoires in COVID-19. The method was immunoSEQ multiplex PCR; TCRdb's version includes in-frame clones alone and lacks a portion of them. This sample has about 280,000 clones, with 75% to 95% found just once. The sample consisted of PBMCs or T cells enriched from blood (not recorded which). Receptors originate from a middle-aged man who had been exposed to COVID-19.

V and J are TRBV18 and TRBJ1-1; 7 bases line up with TRBD1. The V and J ends lost 4 bases and 8 bases, in that order; junction bases with no gene match: 7. This CDR3 spans 13 amino acids. Germline CDR1 and CDR2: KGHSH and LQKENI. Written as DNA, the CDR3 is TGTGCCAGCTCACAACAGGGGTTACGGGAAGCTTTCTTT. Translated: CASSQQGLREAFF.

This rearrangement joins TRBV12-5 to TRBJ2-5; 8 nucleotides line up with TRBD1. The germline V gene has CDR1 LGHNT and CDR2 FRNRAP. The ends lost 6 bases at V and 1 base at J; junction bases unmatched: 1. The CDR3 has 13 amino acids. CDR3 amino acids: CASGGQGQETQYF. CDR3 nucleotide sequence: TGTGCTAGTGGCGGACAGGGCCAAGAGACCCAGTACTTC.

The chain couples TRBV20-1 to TRBJ2-3; the D is unclear. Germline loops: CDR1 DFQATT, CDR2 SNEGSKA (reference sequence). The CDR3 has 12 residues. Trimming left V 3 bases short and J 2 bases short, with 6 bases between. This CDR3 reads CSASSPTDTQYF. The DNA for the CDR3 is TGCAGTGCTAGTTCTCCCACAGATACGCAGTATTTT.

The J gene is TRBJ2-3, the V gene TRBV11-2; 14 bases agree with TRBD2. V shed 1 base and J 5 bases; nucleotides not matched to a gene: 5. The germline V gene has CDR1 SGHAT and CDR2 FQNNGV. CDR3 length equals 17 residues. The CDR3 DNA reads as TGTGCCAGCAGCTTAGGGGGACTAGCGGGGGTGCGAGATACGCAGTATTTT. Its translation is CASSLGGLAGVRDTQYF.

This clone was counted a single time. CDR3: CASSISEIGVLAKNIQYF. The CDR3 nucleotides read TGTGCCAGTAGTATCAGCGAGATTGGAGTCCTAGCCAAAAACATTCAGTACTTC. The rearrangement joins TRBV19 to TRBJ2-4, with no clear D. The V gene's germline CDR1 is LNHDA and CDR2 SQIVND (reference sequence). The CDR3 runs to 18 residues. With 3 bases removed from V and 0 bases from J, the gap between germline ends came to 18 bases.

The V and J genes are TRBV4-1 and TRBJ2-7, with 15 nucleotides matching TRBD2. The CDR3 consists of 18 residues. V dropped 4 bases and J dropped 3; count of bases not matched to a gene: 10. The V gene's germline CDR1 is MGHRA and CDR2 YSYEKL. CDR3 DNA: TGCGCCAGCAGCCCGGCGTCGGGACTAGCGGGAGGCCACTACGAGCAGTACTTC. Amino acid sequence: CASSPASGLAGGHYEQYF.

The chain couples TRBV6-5 to TRBJ1-1; tentative D call: TRBD1 (6 bases). Germline V gene data show CDR1 as MNHEY and CDR2 as SVGAGI. Trimming took 6 bases from V and 8 from J, leaving 13 bases between them. The CDR3 totals 12 residues. As DNA, the CDR3 is TGTGCCAGCAGCAGGAGTGACAGGGAAGCTTTCTTT. Encoded protein: CASSRSDREAFF.

The chain is built from TRBV11-3 and TRBJ1-1; the D gene is possibly TRBD1 (5 bases). Germline loops: CDR1 SGHNT, CDR2 YENEEA. Trimming left V 1 base short and J 3 bases short, with 6 bases between. The length of the CDR3 is 13 residues. The CDR3 DNA is TGTGCCAGCAGCTTAGCCAGGGACACTGAAGCTTTCTTT. Protein product: CASSLARDTEAFF.

The chain combines TRBV20-1 with TRBJ2-3, with TRBD1 identical over 9 bases. This CDR3 comprises 19 residues. The V and J ends lost 3 bases and 1 base, in that order; junction bases with no gene match: 17. Looked up from germline, CDR1 is DFQATT and CDR2 is SNEGSKA (reference sequence). The CDR3 DNA reads as TGCAGTGCTAGTCCCCAAGGGACAGGGCGATTATCTGGCACAGATACGCAGTATTTT. Translated, it gives CSASPQGTGRLSGTDTQYF.

This chain connects TRBV27 to TRBJ1-1; TRBD1 matches 9 bases. This CDR3 spans 15 amino acids. Germline V gene lookup returns CDR1 MNHEY and CDR2 SMNVEV (reference sequence). After removal of 3 bases from V and 4 bases from J, the junction contained 6 bases not matched to a gene. The CDR3 protein is CASSLYLDRGTEAFF. The CDR3 bases are TGTGCCAGCAGTTTGTATTTGGACAGGGGCACTGAAGCTTTCTTT.

The V gene is TRBV5-6, the J gene TRBJ2-7, with 7 bases fitting TRBD1. CDR1 and CDR2 from the germline V gene are SGHDT and YYEEEE. V lost 4 bases, J lost 6 bases, and 10 bases stayed unmatched. This CDR3 contains 14 residues. The CDR3 bases are TGTGCCAGCAGCGGCAGGGACAGCAATTCCGAGCAGTACTTC. Amino acid sequence: CASSGRDSNSEQYF.

This chain links TRBV18 with TRBJ1-1, with no clear D. Trimming pared 0 bases from V and 7 bases from J, leaving 12 bases between. CDR1 and CDR2 from the germline V gene are KGHSH and LQKENI. The CDR3 contains 14 residues. In DNA, the CDR3 is TGTGCCAGCTCACCACCGGGAGGGATGCGTGAAGCTTTCTTT. As protein: CASSPPGGMREAFF.

The rearrangement joins TRBV7-2 to TRBJ2-5; TRBD2 matches at 11 bases. The germline V gene has CDR1 SGHTA and CDR2 FQGNSA. The CDR3 has 16 residues. V lost 5 bases to trimming and J lost 2 bases; unmatched junction nucleotides: 7. CDR3 sequence reads: CASSPHSGGGQETQYF. The CDR3, as DNA: TGTGCCAGCAGCCCACATAGCGGGGGGGGACAAGAGACCCAGTACTTC.

This chain uses TRBV5-5 with TRBJ1-1; no firm D call. CDR1 and CDR2 (germline): SGHKS, YYEKEE (reference sequence). This CDR3 is built from 15 residues. The V and J ends lost 1 base and 7 bases respectively, with 17 bases between them. CDR3 sequence: CASSLNVRRVDEAFF. CDR3 bases: TGTGCCAGCAGCTTGAACGTAAGGAGGGTGGATGAAGCTTTCTTT. Full variable domain (remainder filled in from reference TRBV5-5 and TRBJ1-1): DAGVTQSPTHLIKTRGQQVTLRCSPISGHKSVSWYQQVLGQGPQFIFQYYEKEERGRGNFPDRFSARQFPNYSSELNVNALLLGDSALYLCASSLNVRRVDEAFFGQGTRLTVV.

This sequence joins TRBV7-3 and TRBJ1-2; D remains unclear. Germline CDR1 and CDR2: SGHTA and FQGTGA. The CDR3 loop spans 13 amino acids. V lost 3 bases, J lost 3 bases, and 8 bases lay in between. The CDR3 is CASSFDSYYGYTF. The CDR3 region has the DNA TGTGCCAGCAGCTTCGACTCTTACTATGGCTACACCTTC.

The chain recombines TRBV9 with TRBJ1-2; 8 bases are shared with TRBD1. Germline V gene lookup returns CDR1 SGDLS and CDR2 YYNGEE. The CDR3 runs to 15 residues. The trim removed 0 bases at V and 7 bases at J, leaving 8 bases unmatched. The CDR3 sequence: CASSVEAGGVFGYTF. The CDR3 DNA reads TGTGCCAGCAGCGTAGAGGCAGGGGGCGTTTTTGGCTACACCTTC.

This chain connects TRBV30 to TRBJ1-6; D is uncertain. CDR1 and CDR2 from the germline V gene are GTSNPN and SVGIG (reference sequence). There are 15 residues in the CDR3. V shed 1 base and J shed 6 bases, with 13 bases lying between them. In nucleotides, the CDR3 is TGTGCCTGGAGTGGAAATTATAGTCCTAATTCACCCCTCCACTTT. Translating gives CAWSGNYSPNSPLHF.